This TCR beta chain was sequenced for a study of OX40 agonist ivuxolimab in advanced cancers. Using immunoSEQ multiplex PCR, the repertoire was profiled, and TCRdb retains in-frame clones only, with some absent. The top ten hold approximately 2.5% of the sample, which has approximately 73,000 clones, roughly 88% seen once. The material sequenced was CD4+ or CD8+ T cells sorted from blood, taken in a trial of the OX40 agonist ivuxolimab. This sequence was found in an adult with an advanced solid tumor such as melanoma, head and neck, liver or kidney cancer.

CDR3 protein: CASSQGRAGGSPLHF. As DNA, the CDR3 is TGTGCCAGCAGCCAAGGGAGGGCAGGTGGTTCACCCCTCCACTTT. This chain joins TRBV4-2 and TRBJ1-6; no clear D gene. Germline CDR1 LGHNA, CDR2 YNFKEQ. Trimming pared 1 base from V and 9 bases from J, leaving 13 bases between. The CDR3 extends over 15 amino acids.